This T cell receptor beta chain was sequenced for a study of molecular identifiers for immune sequencing clone quantification. General study results and limits: A shared barcode on identical TCR molecules could lead to underestimated sizes for highly expanded clones. Jurkat TCR RNA spiked in from one cell could reportedly be detected among about a million naive cells.

Concerning this clonotype: Its antigen is as yet unknown.

Using its own MiXCR run on the PCR reads, TCRdb lists one record per CDR3 protein. The sample yields 79,000 or so distinct CDR3 sequences, nearly 25% seen once. Trimming left V 5 bases short and J 8 bases short, with 24 bases between. The CDR3 spans 17 residues. Libraries used roughly 19,000 to 1,100,000 sorted naive CD8 T cells and 10%, 30% or 50% RNA input. The sequenced material came from naive CD8+ T cells from blood, with Jurkat cell RNA spiked in. The subset was: FACS-sorted CD8+CD4-CCR7+CD45RA+ naive T cells. The clonotype comes from a human donor in good health. Some libraries in this study had Jurkat cell RNA spiked in. V and J are TRBV12-3 or TRBV12-4 and TRBJ2-2; D not resolved. The CDR3 coding sequence is TGTGCCAGCAGTCCACCCCATCCTTCGGGTAGACCGGGGGAGCTGTTTTTT. Translating gives CASSPPHPSGRPGELFF.